These 6 T cell receptor beta chains originate from one sample sequenced in a study of cytomegalovirus exposure and HLA in healthy donors. The study ran its PCR with 60 Vbeta and 13 Jbeta primers. Using immunoSEQ multiplex PCR, the repertoire was profiled, and TCRdb retains in-frame clones only, with some absent. The sample lists about 190,000 clones, over 75% occurring once. Specimen: PBMCs. These receptors were obtained from a man in his forties or fifties in good health and CMV-seropositive.

The chain links TRBV5-1 to TRBJ1-5; 8 bases are a match to TRBD1. Per the germline V gene, CDR1 is SGHRS and CDR2 is YFSETQ. This CDR3 is 13 amino acids long. V lost 4 bases and J lost 5; bases outside the gene matches: 2. CDR3 DNA sequence: TGCGCCAGCAGCGTACAGGGGGATCAGCCCCAGCATTTT. Amino acids: CASSVQGDQPQHF.

The rearrangement joins TRBV19 to TRBJ2-1; D possibly corresponds to TRBD2 (5 bases). Trimming shortened V by 5 bases and J by 7 bases, and 21 bases separated the two germline ends. CDR1 is LNHDA, CDR2 SQIVND, per germline (reference sequence). The CDR3 contains 16 residues. CDR3 sequence: CASSALRGRPGNEQFF. The CDR3 coding sequence is TGTGCCAGTAGTGCCCTTAGAGGTCGGCCGGGGAATGAGCAGTTCTTC.

This sequence joins TRBV2 and TRBJ2-7; 9 nucleotides match TRBD1. The V gene's germline CDR1 is SNHLY and CDR2 FYNNEI. J gave up 4 bases and V 5 bases, and 6 bases lay outside the gene matches. This CDR3 region has 14 residues. CDR3 sequence: CASSIDRGVYEQYF. CDR3 coding DNA: TGTGCCAGCAGTATAGACAGGGGGGTGTACGAGCAGTACTTC.

The chain joins TRBV5-6 to TRBJ2-3; weak D call: TRBD2 (6 bases). The CDR3 is 16 residues long. V was pared by 3 bases and J by 5 bases, with 19 bases between. CDR1 and CDR2 (germline): SGHDT, YYEEEE. The DNA of the CDR3 is TGTGCCAGCAGCTCATCGGGCTCCGGGGGTGGAGATACGCAGTATTTT. This sequence encodes CASSSSGSGGGDTQYF.

V and J are TRBV5-6 and TRBJ1-2; TRBD1 matches at 10 bases. J lost 6 bases, V lost 3 bases, and 5 bases had no gene match. CDR3 size: 14 residues. Germline V CDR1 and CDR2: SGHDT, YYEEEE. The CDR3 DNA reads TGTGCCAGCAGCTGGGACAGGGGTATGAATGGCTACACCTTC. It yields the protein CASSWDRGMNGYTF.

The J gene is TRBJ2-3, the V gene TRBV10-3; 8 bases agree with TRBD2. Germline trimming cut 0 bases from V and 0 bases from J; bases unmatched to any gene: 8. This CDR3 is 18 amino acids long. Germline CDR1 ENHRY, CDR2 SYGVKD. The CDR3 DNA follows: TGTGCCATCAGTGAGTCCCATGCAACTAGCGGTAGCACAGATACGCAGTATTTT. It encodes CAISESHATSGSTDTQYF.